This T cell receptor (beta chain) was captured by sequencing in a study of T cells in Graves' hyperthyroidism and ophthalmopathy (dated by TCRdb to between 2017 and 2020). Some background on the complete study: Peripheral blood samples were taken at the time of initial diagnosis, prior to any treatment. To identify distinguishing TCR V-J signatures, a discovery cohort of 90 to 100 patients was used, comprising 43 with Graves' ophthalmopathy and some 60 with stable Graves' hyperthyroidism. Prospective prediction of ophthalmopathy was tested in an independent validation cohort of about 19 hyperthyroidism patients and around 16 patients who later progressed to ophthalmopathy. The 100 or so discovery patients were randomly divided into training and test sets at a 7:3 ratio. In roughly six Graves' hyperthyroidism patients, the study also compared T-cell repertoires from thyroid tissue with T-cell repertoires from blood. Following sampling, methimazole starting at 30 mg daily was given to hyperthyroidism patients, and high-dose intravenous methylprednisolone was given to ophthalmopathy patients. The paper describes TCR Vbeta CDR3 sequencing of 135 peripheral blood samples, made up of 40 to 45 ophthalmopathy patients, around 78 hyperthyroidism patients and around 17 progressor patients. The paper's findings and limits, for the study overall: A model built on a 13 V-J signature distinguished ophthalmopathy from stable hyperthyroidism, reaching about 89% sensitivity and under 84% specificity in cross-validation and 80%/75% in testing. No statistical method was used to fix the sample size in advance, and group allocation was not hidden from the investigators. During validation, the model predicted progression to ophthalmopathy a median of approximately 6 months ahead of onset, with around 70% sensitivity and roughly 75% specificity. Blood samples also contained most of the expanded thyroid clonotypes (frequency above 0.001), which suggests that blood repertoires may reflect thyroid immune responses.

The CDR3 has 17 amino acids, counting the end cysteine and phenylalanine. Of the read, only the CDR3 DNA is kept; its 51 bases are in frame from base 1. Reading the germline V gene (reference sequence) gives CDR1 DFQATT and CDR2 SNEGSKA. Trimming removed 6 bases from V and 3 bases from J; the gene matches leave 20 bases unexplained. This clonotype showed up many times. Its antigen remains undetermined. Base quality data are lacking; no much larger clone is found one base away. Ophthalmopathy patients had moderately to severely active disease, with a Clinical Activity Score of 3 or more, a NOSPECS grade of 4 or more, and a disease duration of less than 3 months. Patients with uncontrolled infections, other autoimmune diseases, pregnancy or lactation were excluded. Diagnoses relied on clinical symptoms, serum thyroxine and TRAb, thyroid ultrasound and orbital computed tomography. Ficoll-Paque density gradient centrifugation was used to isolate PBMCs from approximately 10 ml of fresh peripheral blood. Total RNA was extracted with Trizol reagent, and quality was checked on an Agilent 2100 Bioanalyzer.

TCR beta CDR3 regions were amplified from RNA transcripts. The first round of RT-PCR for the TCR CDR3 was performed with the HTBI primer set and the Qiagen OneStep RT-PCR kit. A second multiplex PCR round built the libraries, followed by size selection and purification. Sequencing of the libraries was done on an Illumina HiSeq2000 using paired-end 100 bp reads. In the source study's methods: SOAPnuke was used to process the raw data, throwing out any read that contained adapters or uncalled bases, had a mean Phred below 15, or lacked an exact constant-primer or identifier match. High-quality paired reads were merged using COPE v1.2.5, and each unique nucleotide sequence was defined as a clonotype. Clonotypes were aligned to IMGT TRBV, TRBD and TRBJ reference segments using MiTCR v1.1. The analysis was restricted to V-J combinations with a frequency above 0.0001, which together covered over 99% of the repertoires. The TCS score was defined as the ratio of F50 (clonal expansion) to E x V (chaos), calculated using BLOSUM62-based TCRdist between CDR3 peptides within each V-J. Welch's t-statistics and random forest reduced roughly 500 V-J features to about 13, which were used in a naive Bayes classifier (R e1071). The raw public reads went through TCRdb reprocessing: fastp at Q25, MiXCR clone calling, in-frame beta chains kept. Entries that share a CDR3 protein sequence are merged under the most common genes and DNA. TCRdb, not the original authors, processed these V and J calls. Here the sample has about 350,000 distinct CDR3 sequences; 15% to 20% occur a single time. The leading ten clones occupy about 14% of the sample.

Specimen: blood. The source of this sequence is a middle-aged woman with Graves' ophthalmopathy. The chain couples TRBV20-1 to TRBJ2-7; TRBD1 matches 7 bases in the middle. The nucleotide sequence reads TGCAGTGCCCCAATTGGAGCCGTAGGGGGCCTGGACTACGAGCAGTACTTC. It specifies CSAPIGAVGGLDYEQYF.